The 7 T cell receptor beta chains presented below share a single source sample, sequenced in a study of T cell clonality in common variable immunodeficiency. TCRdb's copy holds only in-frame clones and misses some; the assay was immunoSEQ multiplex PCR. This sample carries roughly 40,000 clones, none of them present only once. The sequencing sample was made of peripheral blood mononuclear cells. The receptors stem from a person between 18 and 69 years old in good health.

This clone was counted ten times or more. The read terminates 3 residues ahead of where the CDR3 ends, so the germline J gene completes it. V is TRBV5-1 and J is TRBJ2-1; tentative D call: TRBD2 (5 bases). The CDR3 is 15 amino acids. Germline assignment: CDR1 SGHRS and CDR2 YFSETQ. V lost 0 bases and J lost 1, with 8 bases in between. The CDR3 here is CASSLAAGSYNEQFF. The CDR3 DNA, read in part, is TGCGCCAGCAGCTTGGCTGCGGGTTCCTACAATGAG.

The table lists this clone with many counts. The CDR3 end falls 3 residues outside the read, so it is completed with the germline J gene. V and J are TRBV18 and TRBJ2-7, with no clear D. The CDR3 has 14 amino acids. Trimming shortened V by 1 base and J by 2 bases, and 9 bases separated the two germline ends. Germline V CDR1 and CDR2: KGHSH, LQKENI. The CDR3 loop is CASSPLEAAYEQYF. Partial CDR3 DNA: TGTGCCAGCTCACCACTTGAGGCTGCCTACGAG.

In this sample, this clone turned up a few times. Relative to the germline gene, one junction end is altered; a read error may explain this. The CDR3 goes on 3 residues after the read ends, and that part is filled in from the germline J gene. Other DNA variants within this sample encode the same CDR3. The chain employs TRBV19 and TRBJ1-3; possibly TRBD1 for D (6 bases). The CDR3 sequence is 15 residues long. Germline CDR1 LNHDA, CDR2 SQIVND (reference sequence). CDR3 loop: CASSADRFSGNTIYF. The part of the CDR3 DNA that was read is TGTGCCAGTAGCGCCGACAGGTTCTCTGGAAACACA.

The covered CDR3 bases are TGTGCCAGCAGCTTACTAGCGGGACCCCAAGAGACC. Translated, it gives CASSLLAGPQET. The whole CDR3 reads CASSLLAGPQETQYF. This chain joins TRBV7-6 and TRBJ2-5; 9 bases fit TRBD2. Coverage ceases 3 residues before the CDR3 finishes, and the germline J gene fills in the end. Germline V gene sequence: CDR1 SGHVS, CDR2 FNYEAQ. The length of the CDR3 is 15 residues. J lost 1 base, V lost 2 bases, and 2 bases had no gene match.

The table lists this clone with many counts. The DNA ends 3 residues before the CDR3 does, and the rest of the CDR3 is filled in from the germline J gene. The V call is TRBV5-1, the J call TRBJ1-2, with a tentative D call TRBD1 (6 bases). The germline CDR1 and CDR2 sequences are SGHRS and YFSETQ. This CDR3 spans 14 amino acids. The DNA read from the CDR3 is TGCGCCAGCAGCTTGGAGTCAGGGGTTGGAGGC. This codes for CASSLESGVGG. The complete CDR3 reads CASSLESGVGGYTF.

In this sample, this clone turned up many times. The read halts 3 residues ahead of the CDR3 end, with the missing end drawn from the germline J gene. The rearrangement joins TRBV10-3 to TRBJ2-7, with D uncertain. CDR3 length: 13 amino acids. The V and J ends lost 10 bases and 1 base respectively, with 14 bases between them. The germline V gene has CDR1 ENHRY and CDR2 SYGVKD. The CDR3 bases that were read are TGTGCCACCCTTTCTAGTGATTCCTACGAG. Protein product: CATLSSDSYE. The CDR3, in full, reads CATLSSDSYEQYF.

There are many counts of this clone. From the germline J gene comes the end of the CDR3, since the read stops 3 residues before it. The chain couples TRBV20-1 to TRBJ1-2, with a weak D call TRBD1 (6 bases). This CDR3 is 14 amino acids long. Germline values: CDR1 DFQATT, CDR2 SNEGSKA (reference sequence). V lost 2 bases and J 4 bases, leaving 14 bases between the germline ends. CDR3 bases read: TGCAGTGCTAGATTGACAGGAGCCCTCTATGGC. It translates to CSARLTGALYG. The whole CDR3 sequence reads CSARLTGALYGYTF.